The 5 T cell receptor beta chains in this list originate from one sample, sequenced in a study of response to subunit inactivated influenza vaccine. TCRdb re-called the RT-PCR reads through MiXCR, storing one row per CDR3 protein. The data show about 540,000 distinct CDR3 sequences, with approximately 22% seen just once and approximately 3% held by the top ten. These data were also reused for a study on T cells expressing NK-cell markers. As that study records: The authors generated TCR beta cDNA through 5'RACE template switching with UMIs.

The starting material was CD4+ T cells sorted from PBMCs, obtained 11 to 12 days after vaccination. The receptors were gathered from a man aged 50-60 years who received an inactivated influenza vaccine.

This clonotype was picked up a small number of times. CDR3: CASSPRGTVTDTQYF. CDR3 nucleotides: TGTGCCAGCTCACCACGGGGGACAGTGACGGATACGCAGTATTTT. The chain uses TRBV18 and TRBJ2-3; the match to TRBD1 covers 7 bases. Looked up from germline, CDR1 is KGHSH and CDR2 is LQKENI. The CDR3 runs 15 residues. With 1 base clipped from V and 6 bases from J, the junction kept 7 bases outside the gene matches.

In this sample, this clonotype turned up a few times. The chain combines TRBV10-3 with TRBJ2-3; no definite D call. In germline, CDR1 is ENHRY, CDR2 SYGVKD. V lost 5 bases and J 4 bases, leaving 7 bases between the germline ends. There are 12 residues in the CDR3. CDR3 bases: TGTGCCATCAGTCCGCAGGCAGATACGCAGTATTTT. Protein: CAISPQADTQYF.

V and J are TRBV5-1 and TRBJ2-5; 9 bases fit TRBD2. This CDR3 comprises 14 residues. Germline CDR1 and CDR2: SGHRS and YFSETQ. The ends lost 2 bases at V and 3 bases at J; junction bases unmatched: 2. CDR3 coding DNA: TGCGCCAGCAGCTTTGAGCGGGGGGAAGAGACCCAGTACTTC. Translating it yields CASSFERGEETQYF. The full variable domain, with the rest looked up from reference TRBV5-1 and TRBJ2-5, is KAGVTQTPRYLIKTRGQQVTLSCSPISGHRSVSWYQQTPGQGLQFLFEYFSETQRNKGNFPGRFSGRQFSNSRSEMNVSTLELGDSALYLCASSFERGEETQYFGPGTRLLVL.

This clonotype has more than one count but fewer than ten. The chain combines TRBV11-2 with TRBJ2-2, with TRBD2 matching 7 bases. CDR1 is SGHAT, CDR2 FQNNGV, per germline. This CDR3 contains 14 residues. Losses at the gene ends were 5 bases for V and 7 bases for J; bases not matched to a gene: 7. Here the CDR3 DNA reads TGTGCCAGCAGCCCCCCCGCGGGAGTCGGGGAGCTGTTTTTT. The encoded protein is CASSPPAGVGELFF.

This clonotype was picked up a small number of times. The rearrangement uses TRBV30 and TRBJ1-6; the D gene is possibly TRBD1 (5 bases). Between the trimmed V and J ends, which lost 0 bases and 0 bases, there was a span of 18 bases. The length of the CDR3 is 19 residues. CDR1 is GTSNPN and CDR2 is SVGIG in the germline V gene (reference sequence). The CDR3 coding sequence is TGTGCCTGGAGTGTATACCGGGGCCGGACCAGCTCCTATAATTCACCCCTCCACTTT. Its translation is CAWSVYRGRTSSYNSPLHF.